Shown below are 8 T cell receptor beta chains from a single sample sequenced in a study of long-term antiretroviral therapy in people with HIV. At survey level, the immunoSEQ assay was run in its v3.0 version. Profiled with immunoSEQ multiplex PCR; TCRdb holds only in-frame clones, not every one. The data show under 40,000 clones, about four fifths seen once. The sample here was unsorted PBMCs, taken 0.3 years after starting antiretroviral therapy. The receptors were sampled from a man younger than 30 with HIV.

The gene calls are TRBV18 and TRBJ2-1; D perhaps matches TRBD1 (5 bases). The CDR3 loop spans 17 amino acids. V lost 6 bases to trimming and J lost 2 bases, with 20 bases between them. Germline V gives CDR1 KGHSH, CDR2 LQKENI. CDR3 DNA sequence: TGTGCCAGCTCTCTCACGCCCCTAGGGGCCGCCTACAATGAGCAGTTCTTC. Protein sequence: CASSLTPLGAAYNEQFF.

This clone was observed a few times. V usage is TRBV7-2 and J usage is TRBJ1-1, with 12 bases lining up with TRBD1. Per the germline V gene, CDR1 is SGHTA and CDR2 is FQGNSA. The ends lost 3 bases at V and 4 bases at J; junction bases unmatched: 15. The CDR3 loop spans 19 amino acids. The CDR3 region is CASSLQGTGGPYVGTEAFF. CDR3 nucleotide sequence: TGTGCCAGCAGCTTGCAGGGGACAGGGGGCCCCTATGTGGGCACTGAAGCTTTCTTT.

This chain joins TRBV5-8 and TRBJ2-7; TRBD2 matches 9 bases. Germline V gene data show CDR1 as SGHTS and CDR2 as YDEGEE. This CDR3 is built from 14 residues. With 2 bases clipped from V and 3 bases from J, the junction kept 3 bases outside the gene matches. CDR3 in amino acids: CASSFPSGIYEQYF. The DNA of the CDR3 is TGTGCCAGCAGCTTTCCTAGCGGGATCTACGAGCAGTACTTC.

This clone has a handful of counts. The CDR3 is CASSLRDSYEQYF. In nucleotides, the CDR3 is TGTGCCAGCAGCCTCAGGGATTCCTACGAGCAGTACTTC. V gene TRBV4-2 combines with J gene TRBJ2-7; D is perhaps TRBD1 (5 bases). This CDR3 spans 13 amino acids. Looked up from germline, CDR1 is LGHNA and CDR2 is YNFKEQ. The ends were cut back, 4 bases at V and 1 base at J, with 8 bases in the middle.

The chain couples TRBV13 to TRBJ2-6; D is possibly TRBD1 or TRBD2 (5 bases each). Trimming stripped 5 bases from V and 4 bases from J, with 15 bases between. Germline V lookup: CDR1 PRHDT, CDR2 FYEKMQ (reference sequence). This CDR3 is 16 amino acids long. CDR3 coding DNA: TGTGCCAGCAGCCCGGGACCCACAAACGGGGCCAACGTCCTGACTTTC. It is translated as CASSPGPTNGANVLTF.

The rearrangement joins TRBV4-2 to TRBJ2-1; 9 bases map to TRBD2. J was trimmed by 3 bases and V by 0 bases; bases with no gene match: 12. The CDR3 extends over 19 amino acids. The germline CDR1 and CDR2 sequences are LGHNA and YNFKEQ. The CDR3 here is CASSQEGFGREGSYNEQFF. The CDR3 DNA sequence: TGTGCCAGCAGCCAAGAAGGTTTCGGGCGGGAGGGTAGCTACAATGAGCAGTTCTTC.

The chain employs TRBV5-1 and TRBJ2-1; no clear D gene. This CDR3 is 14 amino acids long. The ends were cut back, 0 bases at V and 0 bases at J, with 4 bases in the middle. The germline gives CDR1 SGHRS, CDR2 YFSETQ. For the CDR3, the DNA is TGCGCCAGCAGCTTGGACAGCTCCTACAATGAGCAGTTCTTC. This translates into CASSLDSSYNEQFF. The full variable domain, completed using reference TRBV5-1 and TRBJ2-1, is KAGVTQTPRYLIKTRGQQVTLSCSPISGHRSVSWYQQTPGQGLQFLFEYFSETQRNKGNFPGRFSGRQFSNSRSEMNVSTLELGDSALYLCASSLDSSYNEQFFGPGTRLTVL.

Here the CDR3 reads CASSYSSAYEQYF. Written as DNA, the CDR3 is TGTGCCAGCAGTTACTCGTCCGCCTACGAGCAGTACTTC. The rearrangement joins TRBV6-5 to TRBJ2-7; D is undetermined. The CDR3 has 13 amino acids. The ends were cut back, 0 bases at V and 2 bases at J, with 5 bases in the middle. From germline, CDR1 is MNHEY and CDR2 SVGAGI.